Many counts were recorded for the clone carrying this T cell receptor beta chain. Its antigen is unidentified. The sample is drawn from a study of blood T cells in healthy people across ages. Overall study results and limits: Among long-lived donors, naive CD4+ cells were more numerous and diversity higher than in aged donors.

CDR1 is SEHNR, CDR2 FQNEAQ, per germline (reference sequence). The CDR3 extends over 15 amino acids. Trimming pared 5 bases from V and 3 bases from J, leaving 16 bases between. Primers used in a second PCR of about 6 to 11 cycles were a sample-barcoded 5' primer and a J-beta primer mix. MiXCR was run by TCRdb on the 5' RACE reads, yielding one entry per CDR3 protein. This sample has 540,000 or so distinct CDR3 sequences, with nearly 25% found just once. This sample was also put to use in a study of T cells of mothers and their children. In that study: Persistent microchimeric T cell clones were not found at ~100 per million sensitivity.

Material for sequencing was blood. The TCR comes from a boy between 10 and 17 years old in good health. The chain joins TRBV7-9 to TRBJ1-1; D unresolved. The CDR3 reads CASSRLPRVDTEAFF. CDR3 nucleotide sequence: TGTGCCAGCAGCCGCCTTCCCCGGGTCGACACTGAAGCTTTCTTT.